One and the same sample provided the 27 T cell receptor beta chains below, sequenced in a study of T cell responses to AZD1222 COVID-19 vaccine. Using immunoSEQ multiplex PCR, the repertoire was profiled, and TCRdb retains in-frame clones only, with some absent. The table has 95,000 to 110,000 clones, about nine tenths seen once; the top ten hold about 9.1%. The sequencing here drew on peripheral blood, taken 28 days after the second AZD1222 dose. These receptors were taken from an adult who received the AZD1222 COVID-19 vaccine.

The chain carries TRBV6-5 and TRBJ1-1, with unresolved D. The V end lost 6 bases, the J end lost 7 bases, and 9 bases lay between the germline ends. Looked up from germline, CDR1 is MNHEY and CDR2 is SVGAGI. This CDR3 has 11 amino acids. The CDR3 region has the DNA TGTGCCAGCAGAGCTACCCTTGAAGCTTTCTTT. It specifies CASRATLEAFF.

J is TRBJ1-1 and V is TRBV7-9; D is undetermined. The V end lost 1 base, the J end lost 1 base, and 4 bases lay between the germline ends. Looked up from germline, CDR1 is SEHNR and CDR2 is FQNEAQ (reference sequence). The CDR3 loop spans 13 amino acids. As DNA, the CDR3 is TGTGCCAGCAGCTTAGACCAGAACACTGAAGCTTTCTTT. Residues: CASSLDQNTEAFF.

This clone occurred a few times. The chain combines TRBV28 with TRBJ2-5; the D gene is possibly TRBD2 (6 bases). Trimming left V 4 bases short and J 5 bases short, with 20 bases between. The CDR3 totals 16 residues. Germline V gives CDR1 MDHEN, CDR2 SYDVKM. The CDR3 spells CASSSAWRGSGETQYF. CDR3 DNA: TGTGCCAGCAGTTCCGCGTGGAGGGGCTCTGGGGAGACCCAGTACTTC.

V gene TRBV19 combines with J gene TRBJ1-3; perhaps TRBD1 as D (5 bases). The CDR3 totals 16 residues. Germline V gives CDR1 LNHDA, CDR2 SQIVND (reference sequence). V dropped 4 bases and J dropped 4 bases, with 17 bases sitting between them. CDR3 DNA: TGTGCCAGTAGTACTGGCCGAGGGGCGCAAGGAAACACCATATATTTT. Translated: CASSTGRGAQGNTIYF. The complete variable domain, with remaining parts taken from reference TRBV19 and TRBJ1-3, reads DGGITQSPKYLFRKEGQNVTLSCEQNLNHDAMYWYRQDPGQGLRLIYYSQIVNDFQKGDIAEGYSVSREKKESFPLTVTSAQKNPTAFYLCASSTGRGAQGNTIYFGEGSWLTVV.

The chain has TRBV5-4 and TRBJ2-2; 7 nucleotides match TRBD2. The length of the CDR3 is 14 residues. Germline CDR1 SGHNT, CDR2 YYREEE (reference sequence). V lost 1 base to trimming and J lost 5 bases; unmatched junction nucleotides: 2. This chain's CDR3 is CASSLNGGTGELFF. Here the CDR3 DNA reads TGTGCCAGCAGCTTGAACGGGGGGACCGGGGAGCTGTTTTTT.

This chain links TRBV7-2 with TRBJ2-1; D possibly corresponds to TRBD2 (6 bases). Trimming shortened V by 5 bases and J by 1 base, and 6 bases separated the two germline ends. The CDR3 runs to 13 residues. In germline, CDR1 is SGHTA, CDR2 FQGNSA. CDR3 amino acids: CASSGGSYNEQFF. The DNA for the CDR3 is TGTGCCAGCAGCGGGGGGTCCTACAATGAGCAGTTCTTC. Full variable domain (outside the CDR3, taken from reference TRBV7-2 and TRBJ2-1): GAGVSQSPSNKVTEKGKDVELRCDPISGHTALYWYRQSLGQGLEFLIYFQGNSAPDKSGLPSDRFSAERTGGSVSTLTIQRTQQEDSAVYLCASSGGSYNEQFFGPGTRLTVL.

The chain carries TRBV6-1 and TRBJ1-3; no definite D call. This CDR3 spans 14 amino acids. The ends were cut back, 0 bases at V and 8 bases at J, with 11 bases in the middle. Germline values: CDR1 MNHNS, CDR2 SASEGT. The CDR3 spells CASSEAGRMYTIYF. CDR3 in DNA: TGTGCCAGCAGTGAAGCCGGGCGGATGTACACCATATATTTT.

The chain has TRBV2 and TRBJ1-3; D perhaps matches TRBD1 (5 bases). V was shortened by 2 bases and J by 8 bases, with 13 bases between the two germline ends. The CDR3 covers 14 residues. Germline loops: CDR1 SNHLY, CDR2 FYNNEI. The CDR3 is CASSESPRGDTIYF. The CDR3 coding sequence is TGTGCCAGCAGTGAATCGCCCCGAGGGGACACCATATATTTT.

The chain is built from TRBV7-9 and TRBJ2-1; the D is unclear. The V gene lost 5 bases and the J gene lost 5 bases, with 7 bases spanning the gap. Germline-derived CDR1 and CDR2 are SEHNR and FQNEAQ (reference sequence). This CDR3 has 12 amino acids. In nucleotides, the CDR3 is TGTGCCAGCAGCCCTGGCAACAATGAGCAGTTCTTC. Translation gives CASSPGNNEQFF. The full variable domain, with the rest looked up from reference TRBV7-9 and TRBJ2-1, is DTGVSQNPRHKITKRGQNVTFRCDPISEHNRLYWYRQTLGQGPEFLTYFQNEAQLEKSRLLSDRFSAERPKGSFSTLEIQRTEQGDSAMYLCASSPGNNEQFFGPGTRLTVL.

This clone was seen once. The rearrangement uses TRBV5-1 and TRBJ1-2; 7 nucleotides align to TRBD1. V gave up 4 bases and J gave up 0 bases; unmatched junction bases: 3. Germline values: CDR1 SGHRS, CDR2 YFSETQ. The CDR3 contains 14 residues. CDR3 DNA: TGCGCCAGCAGCCGGGACAGATCTAACTATGGCTACACCTTC. Protein sequence: CASSRDRSNYGYTF.

CDR3 sequence reads: CASSYLRQGNQETQYF. DNA for the CDR3: TGTGCCAGCAGTTATCTAAGACAGGGCAACCAAGAGACCCAGTACTTC. V and J are TRBV27 and TRBJ2-5; 7 bases are a match to TRBD1. The J segment lost 0 bases and the V segment lost 4 bases, leaving 8 bases of the junction unmatched. This CDR3 comprises 16 residues. CDR1 is MNHEY and CDR2 is SMNVEV in the germline V gene (reference sequence).

The V call is TRBV6-1, the J call TRBJ1-5, with no clear D. Germline V gene lookup returns CDR1 MNHNS and CDR2 SASEGT. The CDR3 spans 16 residues. Trimming removed 2 bases from V and 5 bases from J, with 16 bases in between. CDR3 amino acids: CASSESTDRPYQPQHF. DNA of the CDR3: TGTGCCAGCAGTGAATCCACAGACCGGCCCTATCAGCCCCAGCATTTT.

The genes are TRBV19 and TRBJ1-5, with D uncertain. With 1 base removed from V and 0 bases from J, the gap between germline ends came to 10 bases. The CDR3 extends over 16 amino acids. The germline gives CDR1 LNHDA, CDR2 SQIVND (reference sequence). The CDR3 DNA reads TGTGCCAGTAGTATAGTAGCCCGGGTTAGCAATCAGCCCCAGCATTTT. This sequence encodes CASSIVARVSNQPQHF.

This chain uses TRBV21-1 with TRBJ1-3; TRBD1 is taken as the D call from the table, unchecked against the DNA. TRBV21-1 is a pseudogene locus. This CDR3 has 14 residues. The CDR3 bases are TGTGCCAGTGGCAACCCCAGGGGAGGAAACACCATATATTTT. Protein: CASGNPRGGNTIYF.

In its sample, this clone was seen once. The chain recombines TRBV7-9 with TRBJ2-2, with D unclear. This CDR3 has 14 amino acids. The V gene lost 1 base and the J gene lost 5 bases, with 8 bases spanning the gap. Germline-derived CDR1 and CDR2 are SEHNR and FQNEAQ (reference sequence). The CDR3 sequence: CASSLERRTGELFF. The CDR3 DNA is TGTGCCAGCAGCTTAGAGAGACGGACCGGGGAGCTGTTTTTT.

The genes are TRBV7-2 and TRBJ1-1, with D perhaps TRBD1 (6 bases). Germline V gives CDR1 SGHTA, CDR2 FQGNSA. V lost 2 bases, J lost 4 bases, and 8 bases lay in between. The CDR3 runs to 13 residues. The chain's CDR3 is CASSLQGITEAFF. In nucleotides, the CDR3 is TGTGCCAGCAGCTTACAGGGGATCACTGAAGCTTTCTTT.

The chain uses TRBV7-9 and TRBJ1-1; 8 bases line up with TRBD1. Germline V gene data show CDR1 as SEHNR and CDR2 as FQNEAQ (reference sequence). The CDR3 has 14 residues. Losses at the gene ends were 1 base for V and 6 bases for J; bases not matched to a gene: 4. The CDR3 region has the DNA TGTGCCAGCAGCTTAGGGGGGACAGGCTCTGAAGCTTTCTTT. Translating it yields CASSLGGTGSEAFF.

CDR3 protein: CASRGGQGANYGYTF. The CDR3 DNA is TGTGCCAGCAGGGGAGGACAGGGGGCAAACTATGGCTACACCTTC. V usage is TRBV7-4 and J usage is TRBJ1-2, with TRBD1 matching over 11 bases. V shed 6 bases, J shed 2 bases, and the junction held 5 bases outside the gene matches. The CDR3 consists of 15 residues. The germline V gene has CDR1 SGHVT and CDR2 SQSDAQ.

The V gene is TRBV15, the J gene TRBJ1-4; D is uncertain. The germline gives CDR1 LNHNV, CDR2 YYDKDF (reference sequence). The CDR3 has 15 amino acids. Trimming pared 0 bases from V and 5 bases from J, leaving 10 bases between. This CDR3 is CATSRDLKTNEKLFF. The CDR3 region has the DNA TGTGCCACCAGCAGAGATCTCAAAACGAATGAAAAACTGTTTTTT.

V gene TRBV28 combines with J gene TRBJ2-7; 16 nucleotides align to TRBD2. Germline lookup yields CDR1 MDHEN and CDR2 SYDVKM. V trimming: 3 bases; J trimming: 0 bases; junction bases outside the gene matches: 20. CDR3 length equals 23 residues. The CDR3 sequence is CASSFIVVAGTSGRARGSYEQYF. In DNA, the CDR3 is TGTGCCAGCAGTTTCATTGTTGTGGCCGGGACTAGCGGGAGGGCCCGGGGCTCCTACGAGCAGTACTTC.

This clone was counted a single time. One junction end does not reproduce the germline sequence, and a read error may be involved. The rearrangement links TRBV3-1 (or the pseudogene TRBV3-2) to TRBJ2-7; 14 nucleotides line up with TRBD2. There are 15 residues in the CDR3. Per the germline V gene, CDR1 is LGHDT and CDR2 is YNNKEL (reference sequence). CDR3 nucleotide sequence: TGTGCCAGCAGCCAGACTAGCGGGGGGGCCTATGAGCAGTACTTC. Protein sequence: CASSQTSGGAYEQYF.

The chain employs TRBV27 and TRBJ2-7; 7 positions agree with TRBD2. This CDR3 comprises 15 residues. V lost 0 bases and J lost 3; bases outside the gene matches: 5. CDR1 and CDR2 (germline): MNHEY, SMNVEV (reference sequence). The chain's CDR3 is CASSLSGGVNYEQYF. DNA of the CDR3: TGTGCCAGCAGTTTATCGGGAGGGGTCAACTACGAGCAGTACTTC.

The genes are TRBV15 and TRBJ2-2; 11 nucleotides align to TRBD1. The length of the CDR3 is 17 residues. J lost 5 bases, V lost 8 bases, and 13 bases had no gene match. Germline CDR1 is LNHNV and CDR2 is YYDKDF (reference sequence). CDR3 residues: CATGDRGTGKITGELFF. CDR3 coding DNA: TGTGCCACCGGGGACAGGGGGACCGGGAAGATTACCGGGGAGCTGTTTTTT.

The chain recombines TRBV19 with TRBJ2-2; a weak D match, TRBD1 (5 bases). CDR3 length equals 14 residues. Germline CDR1 is LNHDA and CDR2 is SQIVND (reference sequence). The V and J ends lost 9 bases and 2 bases respectively, with 13 bases between them. CDR3 coding DNA: TGTGCCAGCGAGACAGCTTCAAACACCGGGGAGCTGTTTTTT. Translation: CASETASNTGELFF.

V gene TRBV30 combines with J gene TRBJ2-6; D not certain. This CDR3 contains 16 residues. V dropped 2 bases and J dropped 0 bases, with 11 bases sitting between them. CDR1 GTSNPN and CDR2 SVGIG come from the germline V gene (reference sequence). CDR3 residues: CAWSKQRSSGANVLTF. The CDR3 bases are TGTGCCTGGAGTAAACAGCGAAGCTCTGGGGCCAACGTCCTGACTTTC.

This sequence joins TRBV7-3 and TRBJ1-6; possibly TRBD1 for D (5 bases). This CDR3 is built from 16 residues. The germline gives CDR1 SGHTA, CDR2 FQGTGA. V lost 5 bases, J lost 7 bases, and 18 bases lay in between. The CDR3 is CASSLHPHRGNSPLHF. In DNA, the CDR3 is TGTGCCAGCAGCCTCCACCCACATCGGGGGAATTCACCCCTCCACTTT.

The chain couples TRBV4-1 to TRBJ2-7; D is perhaps TRBD1 (6 bases). Germline CDR1 and CDR2: MGHRA and YSYEKL. This CDR3 comprises 13 residues. Trimming took 0 bases from V and 6 from J, leaving 9 bases between them. CDR3 in DNA: TGCGCCAGCAGCCAAGACAGGGGCCGCGAGCAGTACTTC. It is translated as CASSQDRGREQYF.